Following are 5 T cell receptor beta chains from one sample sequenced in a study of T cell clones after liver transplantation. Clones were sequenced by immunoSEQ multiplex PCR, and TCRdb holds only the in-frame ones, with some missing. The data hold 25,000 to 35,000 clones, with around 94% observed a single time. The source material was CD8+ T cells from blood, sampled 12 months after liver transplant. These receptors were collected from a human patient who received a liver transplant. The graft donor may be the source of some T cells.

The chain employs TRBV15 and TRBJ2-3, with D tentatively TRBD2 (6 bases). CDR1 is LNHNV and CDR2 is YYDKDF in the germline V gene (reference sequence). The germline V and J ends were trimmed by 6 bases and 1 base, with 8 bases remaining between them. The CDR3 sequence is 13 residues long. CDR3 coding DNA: TGTGCCACCAGAGTAGCGGGCACAGATACGCAGTATTTT. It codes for CATRVAGTDTQYF.

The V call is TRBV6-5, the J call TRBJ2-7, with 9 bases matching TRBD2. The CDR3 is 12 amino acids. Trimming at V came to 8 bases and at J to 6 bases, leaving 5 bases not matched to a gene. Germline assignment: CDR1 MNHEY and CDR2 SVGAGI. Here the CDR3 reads CASRSGLAEQYF. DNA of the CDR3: TGTGCCAGCCGTTCGGGACTAGCCGAGCAGTACTTC.

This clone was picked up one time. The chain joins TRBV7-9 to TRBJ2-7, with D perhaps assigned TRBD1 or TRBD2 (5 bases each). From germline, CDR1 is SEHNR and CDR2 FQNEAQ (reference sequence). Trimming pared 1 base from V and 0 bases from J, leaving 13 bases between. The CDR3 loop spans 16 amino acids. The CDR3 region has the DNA TGTGCCAGCAGCTTAGTCCAGGGACCTAGCTCCTACGAGCAGTACTTC. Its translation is CASSLVQGPSSYEQYF.

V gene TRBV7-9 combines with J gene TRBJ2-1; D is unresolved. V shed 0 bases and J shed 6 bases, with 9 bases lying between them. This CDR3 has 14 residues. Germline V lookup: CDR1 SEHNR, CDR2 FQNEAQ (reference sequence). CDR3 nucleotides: TGTGCCAGCAGCTTAGCTCTGGGCCTCAATGAGCAGTTCTTC. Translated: CASSLALGLNEQFF.

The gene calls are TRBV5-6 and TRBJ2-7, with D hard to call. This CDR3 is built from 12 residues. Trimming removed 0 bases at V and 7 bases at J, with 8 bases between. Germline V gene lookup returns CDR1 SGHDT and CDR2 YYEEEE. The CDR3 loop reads CASSLGEWEQYF. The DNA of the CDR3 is TGTGCCAGCAGCTTGGGTGAGTGGGAGCAGTACTTC.